This TCR beta chain was recorded in a study of blood T cell repertoires in COVID-19 (dated by TCRdb to 2019 to 2021). As for the study more broadly: Samples from collaborators originated in the United States, Italy and Spain and spanned both the acute and convalescent phases of COVID-19. The material from the prospective study consisted of cDNA or gDNA derived from T cells, B-cell-depleted T cells, or PBMCs. The dataset comprised deeply sampled blood TCRbeta repertoires from subjects exposed to, actively infected with, or recovered from COVID-19. The repertoires were released in a freely available public database intended as a resource for research on the immune response to SARS-CoV-2. The samples were drawn from the first 160 participants of the ongoing ImmuneRACE study and from some 1,300 subjects provided by 6 global collaborators. Sample metadata almost always included a de-identified subject ID, COVID-19 status, age in years and sex. Where available, HLA class I and class II types were taken from metadata supplied by the sample provider and were not determined by assay-based typing. Paper-wide results and their limitations: How much clinical and demographic metadata was included differed by source and by participant, and the metadata was provided uncurated.

This clone showed up just a few times. Its binding antigen is unknown. No clone much larger than this one lies a single base away; base qualities are absent. Whole blood was collected in K2EDTA tubes by collaborating institutions according to the institutions' own protocols. For TCRbeta analysis, collaborators shipped samples in one of three forms: frozen whole blood, isolated PBMCs, or DNA extracted from either of those sample types. TCRbeta CDR3 regions were amplified from genomic DNA using the immunoSEQ Assay, a bias-controlled multiplex PCR. As for how the authors treated the data: Nucleated cell counts per sample were estimated from amplification of reference gene primers within the assay. To quantify the absolute abundance of each unique TCRbeta CDR3 rearrangement, sequence reads were collapsed and filtered. Productive Simpson clonality was computed per sample as the square root of Simpson's diversity index over productive rearrangements. The table was pulled from immuneACCESS by TCRdb, which kept in-frame rearrangements only. Such tables lose some clones; where checked, under half of the loss comes from unresolved V genes, and the rest has no known cause. The V and J calls and the clone size are those of that table, but D and trimming were determined from the DNA. This sample holds hundreds of thousands of clones; just under 85% were observed only once. Less than 4.5% of the sample comes from the top ten.

CDR1 and CDR2, looked up from the germline V gene, are SNHLY and FYNNEI. The V and J ends are trimmed by 0 bases and 13 bases, leaving 18 bases between them. The CDR3 measures 15 amino acids from cysteine to phenylalanine. Solely the CDR3 DNA is kept, with 45 bases framed from the first base. The chain is encoded by TRBV2 joined to TRBJ2-2; TRBD2 is a weak D gene call, 6 bases matching. The specimen sequenced was peripheral blood. The sequence was obtained from a woman in her forties or fifties with active or convalescent COVID-19. The DNA sequence is TGTGCCAGCAGTGAAGCTCCGGGGGTAGCCGCACGGCTGTTTTTT. This translates into CASSEAPGVAARLFF.